These 11 T cell receptor beta chains originate from one sample sequenced in a study of B cell selection in AIRE deficiency (dated by TCRdb to the late 2010s). Regulatory T cells were sorted as cells that were CD4+CD25hiCD127low/negative. Library generation was performed with the immunoSEQ multiplex PCR assay. Held by TCRdb, this immuneACCESS table contains in-frame sequences only and omits some clones. Under half of the omission traces to an unresolved V gene where checked; the cause of the rest is unknown. Present in this sample are more than 12,000 clones, about 93% of which were seen just once. The ten top clones hold more than 0.85% of the sample. The sample was Tregs sorted from PBMCs. Every receptor here comes from a human donor with AIRE deficiency.

The chain employs TRBV19 and TRBJ1-5; 7 nucleotides align to TRBD1. The trim removed 5 bases at V and 0 bases at J, leaving 10 bases unmatched. The CDR3 contains 17 residues. Germline V gene data show CDR1 as LNHDA and CDR2 as SQIVND (reference sequence). The CDR3 sequence is CASSPGQPNHSNQPQHF. Written as DNA, the CDR3 is TGTGCCAGTAGTCCGGGACAGCCTAATCATAGCAATCAGCCCCAGCATTTT.

V gene TRBV15 combines with J gene TRBJ2-2, with TRBD1 identical over 8 bases. The CDR3 extends over 14 amino acids. V gave up 5 bases and J gave up 6 bases; unmatched junction bases: 5. CDR1 LNHNV and CDR2 YYDKDF come from the germline V gene (reference sequence). The CDR3 sequence is CATSYDRGSGELFF. In DNA, the CDR3 is TGTGCCACCAGCTATGACAGGGGTTCCGGGGAGCTGTTTTTT.

The chain recombines TRBV15 with TRBJ2-2; D is tentatively TRBD1 or TRBD2 (5 bases each). Deletions cut 2 bases from V and 3 bases from J, with 7 bases between. Germline CDR1 is LNHNV and CDR2 is YYDKDF (reference sequence). The CDR3 has 14 amino acids. CDR3 nucleotides: TGTGCCACCAGCAGACAGGGAGACACCGGGGAGCTGTTTTTT. Protein product: CATSRQGDTGELFF.

The chain combines TRBV27 with TRBJ2-1; TRBD2 might be the D (6 bases). This CDR3 contains 15 residues. With 3 bases removed from V and 0 bases from J, the gap between germline ends came to 9 bases. CDR1 is MNHEY and CDR2 is SMNVEV in the germline V gene (reference sequence). CDR3 protein: CASSFGRHSYNEQFF. CDR3 nucleotide sequence: TGTGCCAGCAGTTTCGGGAGACACTCCTACAATGAGCAGTTCTTC.

V gene TRBV19 combines with J gene TRBJ2-4, with D unresolved. CDR1 LNHDA and CDR2 SQIVND come from the germline V gene (reference sequence). V was trimmed by 5 bases and J by 0 bases, leaving 11 bases between them. The CDR3 has 15 residues. Written as DNA, the CDR3 is TGTGCCAGTAGTGCGTACCAGCTAGCCAAAAACATTCAGTACTTC. This translates into CASSAYQLAKNIQYF.

This chain connects TRBV9 to TRBJ2-7; D may be TRBD1 (6 bases). V dropped 1 base and J dropped 3 bases, with 11 bases sitting between them. The CDR3 runs to 14 residues. CDR1 is SGDLS and CDR2 is YYNGEE in the germline V gene. In DNA, the CDR3 is TGTGCCAGCAGCGTAAGTACAGGGTTCTACGAGCAGTACTTC. Protein: CASSVSTGFYEQYF.

V usage is TRBV2 and J usage is TRBJ1-5; D perhaps matches TRBD1 (5 bases). CDR3 size: 15 residues. Germline V gene sequence: CDR1 SNHLY, CDR2 FYNNEI. Deletions cut 4 bases from V and 0 bases from J, with 10 bases between. The CDR3 loop reads CASSGGRYSNQPQHF. For the CDR3, the DNA is TGTGCCAGCAGTGGGGGGAGGTATAGCAATCAGCCCCAGCATTTT.

This clone occurred a few times. The J gene is TRBJ2-1, the V gene TRBV7-8, with unresolved D. Germline V gene lookup returns CDR1 SGHVS and CDR2 FQNEAQ. The CDR3 loop spans 14 amino acids. V shed 1 base and J shed 0 bases, with 4 bases lying between them. The CDR3 DNA reads as TGTGCCAGCAGCTTAGGACACTCCTACAATGAGCAGTTCTTC. This codes for CASSLGHSYNEQFF.

CDR3 bases: TGTGCCAGCAGTTTGGGGGGCAGGAGCTATGGCTACACCTTC. It codes for CASSLGGRSYGYTF. This chain uses TRBV28 with TRBJ1-2, with TRBD1 as a possible D gene (6 bases). In germline, CDR1 is MDHEN, CDR2 SYDVKM. There are 14 residues in the CDR3. V was trimmed by 3 bases and J by 4 bases, leaving 12 bases between them.

This clone was detected a few times. The chain employs TRBV15 and TRBJ2-3, with D perhaps given as TRBD1 or TRBD2 (5 bases each). The CDR3 is 15 amino acids. In germline, CDR1 is LNHNV, CDR2 YYDKDF (reference sequence). Trimming left V 0 bases short and J 1 base short, with 8 bases between. The CDR3 sequence: CATSRDRGGTDTQYF. The CDR3 DNA sequence: TGTGCCACCAGCAGAGATAGGGGAGGCACAGATACGCAGTATTTT. The full variable domain, in which reference TRBV15 and TRBJ2-3 provide the parts outside the CDR3, is DAMVIQNPRYQVTQFGKPVTLSCSQTLNHNVMYWYQQKSSQAPKLLFHYYDKDFNNEADTPDNFQSRRPNTSFCFLDIRSPGLGDTAMYLCATSRDRGGTDTQYFGPGTRLTVL.

This sequence joins TRBV23-1 and TRBJ2-7, with D perhaps TRBD2 (5 bases). TRBV23-1 is an ORF for which the function is uncertain. Trimming shortened V by 0 bases and J by 2 bases, and 8 bases separated the two germline ends. This CDR3 is 14 amino acids long. CDR3 bases: TGCGCCAGCAGTCAATCGCGGGTTCCCTACGAGCAGTACTTC. This codes for CASSQSRVPYEQYF.